The 15 T cell receptor beta chains reported below all come from one sample, sequenced in a study of blood T cell repertoires in COVID-19. TCRdb keeps only in-frame clones here, not all; method: immunoSEQ multiplex PCR. The data show some 180,000 clones, with about 80% seen just once and under 8.5% held by the top ten. The sample comprised peripheral blood. The source of these receptors is a human donor in a cohort sampled during active COVID-19.

The chain is built from TRBV5-1 and TRBJ2-5; 10 bases map to TRBD1. Trimming removed 4 bases from V and 5 bases from J; junction bases left unmatched: 5. The CDR3 extends over 14 amino acids. The V gene's germline CDR1 is SGHRS and CDR2 YFSETQ. CDR3 residues: CASSTGQGGETQYF. CDR3 nucleotide sequence: TGCGCCAGCAGCACCGGACAGGGGGGGGAGACCCAGTACTTC.

The chain recombines TRBV6-5 with TRBJ2-2; the D gene is possibly TRBD1 (5 bases). The CDR3 contains 15 residues. The germline V gene encodes CDR1 MNHEY and CDR2 SVGAGI. The ends were cut back, 6 bases at V and 0 bases at J, with 11 bases in the middle. CDR3 in amino acids: CASRETETNTGELFF. DNA of the CDR3: TGTGCCAGCAGGGAGACAGAAACGAACACCGGGGAGCTGTTTTTT.

The chain joins TRBV6-2 or TRBV6-3 to TRBJ2-7, with D maybe TRBD2 (5 bases). The germline V gene encodes CDR1 MNHEY and CDR2 SVGEGT. The CDR3 has 16 amino acids. With 0 bases removed from V and 3 bases from J, the gap between germline ends came to 15 bases. The DNA for the CDR3 is TGTGCCAGCAGTTACTCAAGAGGGCAAGGCATCTACGAGCAGTACTTC. Protein: CASSYSRGQGIYEQYF.

This sequence joins TRBV2 and TRBJ2-2, with 10 bases aligning to TRBD2. The CDR3 spans 15 residues. Germline CDR1 and CDR2: SNHLY and FYNNEI. Unmatched junction bases numbered 9, after V lost 7 bases and J lost 7 bases. In DNA form, the CDR3 reads TGTGCCAGCATAGGAGGACTAGCGGCCGGCGGGGAGCTGTTTTTT. Encoded protein: CASIGGLAAGGELFF.

CDR3: CASSPLGDYEQYF. As DNA, the CDR3 is TGTGCCAGCAGTCCCCTAGGGGACTACGAGCAGTACTTC. The chain employs TRBV27 and TRBJ2-7; D is perhaps TRBD1 (5 bases). V lost 5 bases, J lost 3 bases, and 11 bases lay in between. The CDR3 is made up of 13 amino acids. Germline values: CDR1 MNHEY, CDR2 SMNVEV (reference sequence).

V usage is TRBV4-2 and J usage is TRBJ2-7; tentatively, D is TRBD2 (5 bases). Per germline, CDR1 LGHNA and CDR2 YNFKEQ. V lost 10 bases and J lost 5, with 9 bases in between. This CDR3 has 10 residues. The CDR3 sequence is CATQEDEQYF. The CDR3 DNA follows: TGTGCCACCCAGGAGGACGAGCAGTACTTC.

In this sample, this clone turned up once. V and J are TRBV19 and TRBJ2-3, with 8 nucleotides matching TRBD2. The V gene end was trimmed by 3 bases and the J gene end by 2 bases; junction bases not matched to a gene: 4. The CDR3 loop spans 15 amino acids. Germline loops: CDR1 LNHDA, CDR2 SQIVND (reference sequence). CDR3 in amino acids: CASSIRRGDTDTQYF. Written as DNA, the CDR3 is TGTGCCAGTAGTATCAGGCGGGGGGACACAGATACGCAGTATTTT. Looking up the rest from reference TRBV19 and TRBJ2-3 gives the full variable domain: DGGITQSPKYLFRKEGQNVTLSCEQNLNHDAMYWYRQDPGQGLRLIYYSQIVNDFQKGDIAEGYSVSREKKESFPLTVTSAQKNPTAFYLCASSIRRGDTDTQYFGPGTRLTVL.

This clone was found once. The V call is TRBV7-9, the J call TRBJ1-2; D is perhaps TRBD1 (6 bases). This CDR3 has 12 amino acids. In germline, CDR1 is SEHNR, CDR2 FQNEAQ (reference sequence). The V and J ends lost 2 bases and 8 bases respectively, with 9 bases between them. The CDR3 sequence: CASSLQDRGYTF. In nucleotides, the CDR3 is TGTGCCAGCAGCTTACAGGACAGAGGCTACACCTTC.

This clone has more than one count but fewer than ten. V gene TRBV30 combines with J gene TRBJ1-2, with a weak D call TRBD1 (6 bases). Germline loops: CDR1 GTSNPN, CDR2 SVGIG (reference sequence). CDR3 size: 12 residues. V was trimmed by 3 bases and J by 7 bases, leaving 12 bases between them. CDR3 DNA: TGTGCCTGGAGCACGAGAGGGGGTGGCTACACCTTC. The encoded protein is CAWSTRGGGYTF.

The rearrangement links TRBV18 to TRBJ2-3; the D gene is possibly TRBD1 (5 bases). There are 16 residues in the CDR3. Trimming took 1 base from V and 6 from J, leaving 17 bases between them. Per the germline V gene, CDR1 is KGHSH and CDR2 is LQKENI. CDR3 residues: CASSPLSEKRGDTQYF. In DNA, the CDR3 is TGTGCCAGCTCACCACTTTCAGAAAAAAGGGGCGATACGCAGTATTTT.

J is TRBJ1-2 and V is TRBV6-1; D is ambiguous. The V end lost 0 bases, the J end lost 6 bases, and 17 bases lay between the germline ends. Germline V lookup: CDR1 MNHNS, CDR2 SASEGT. This CDR3 contains 16 residues. The CDR3 DNA reads TGTGCCAGCAGTGAAGCGAGAGGGAAATATGGTAATGGCTACACCTTC. Amino acids: CASSEARGKYGNGYTF.

This clone came up once. This chain connects TRBV6-1 to TRBJ2-7, with TRBD1 identical over 7 bases. The V gene end was trimmed by 0 bases and the J gene end by 0 bases; junction bases not matched to a gene: 5. The CDR3 covers 16 residues. The germline V gene encodes CDR1 MNHNS and CDR2 SASEGT. CDR3 nucleotides: TGTGCCAGCAGTGAAGCCCTGACAGGGAACTCCTACGAGCAGTACTTC. Protein sequence: CASSEALTGNSYEQYF.

This clone has just one count. The chain carries TRBV28 and TRBJ1-2, with 10 bases fitting TRBD1. V trimming: 5 bases; J trimming: 2 bases; junction bases outside the gene matches: 17. CDR1 MDHEN and CDR2 SYDVKM come from the germline V gene. The CDR3 covers 19 residues. Here the CDR3 reads CASSPLTPTGGNGNYGYTF. The CDR3 coding sequence is TGTGCCAGCAGTCCCCTCACCCCGACAGGGGGCAACGGGAACTATGGCTACACCTTC.

J is TRBJ2-7 and V is TRBV10-3; the D gene is possibly TRBD2 (6 bases). V was pared by 2 bases and J by 2 bases, with 16 bases between. CDR3 length: 16 residues. Germline V gene lookup returns CDR1 ENHRY and CDR2 SYGVKD. The CDR3, as DNA: TGTGCCATCAGTGAGGGGTTTGGCCTAGCGACCTACGAGCAGTACTTC. Its protein is CAISEGFGLATYEQYF.

Points on this clone: One end of the junction is discordant with germline, which a read error may explain. The genes are TRBV6-5 and TRBJ1-2, with 8 bases aligning to TRBD1. Germline CDR1 reads MNHEY; CDR2 reads SVGAGI. This CDR3 comprises 13 residues. CDR3 residues: CASSYSSQGARNF. The DNA for the CDR3 is TGTGCCAGCAGTTACTCGAGTCAGGGGGCGCGAAACTTC.